The T cell receptor (beta chain) under discussion was sequenced for a study of cytomegalovirus exposure and HLA in healthy donors. Concerning this clone: Its antigen is unknown.

Findings and limits, study-wide: Rarity characterized most TCR sequences, yet some public TCRs appeared in many donors. Associated with cytomegalovirus, according to the listing, were around 170 TCR beta chains.

Each donor's status was that of a healthy bone marrow donor. PCR used 60 Vbeta primers and 13 Jbeta primers. Measured with immunoSEQ multiplex PCR; TCRdb has only the in-frame clones, and not every one. The sample has some 150,000 clones; roughly 79% are singletons. This sequence originates from a male donor in good health and CMV-seronegative. Sequenced material: PBMCs.

The DNA for the CDR3 is TGTGCCTGGGAAACTAGCAATGAGCAGTTCTTC. Residues: CAWETSNEQFF. The chain couples TRBV30 to TRBJ2-1; possible D gene TRBD2, 5 bases. Per the germline V gene, CDR1 is GTSNPN and CDR2 is SVGIG (reference sequence). CDR3 size: 11 residues. With 5 bases removed from V and 6 bases from J, the gap between germline ends came to 8 bases.